Listed here is a single T cell receptor (beta chain). Its antigen is not known. Regions amplified from RNA transcripts were the TCR beta CDR3 regions. Using the HTBI primer set, a first-round RT-PCR was run on the TCR CDR3. TCRdb used MiXCR to reprocess the multiplex PCR reads, holding one entry per CDR3 protein. The sample lists about 350,000 distinct CDR3 sequences; approximately 13% were seen once. There are 12 residues in the CDR3. CDR1 SQVTM and CDR2 ANQGSEA come from the germline V gene. The V end lost 4 bases, the J end lost 4 bases, and 10 bases lay between the germline ends. This sample was taken from a study of T cells in Graves' hyperthyroidism and ophthalmopathy. Study in general: Initial diagnosis, before any treatment, was when peripheral blood was collected. Study findings and constraints: Within blood appeared most thyroid clonotypes that had expanded above 0.001.

Each 10 ml fresh peripheral blood draw supplied the PBMCs. This sequence was found in a woman aged 25 to 45 with Graves' hyperthyroidism. This chain joins TRBV29-1 and TRBJ1-1; D unresolved. The sample consisted of blood. CDR3 DNA: TGCAGCGTTGTTGAGGGCTTCACTGAAGCTTTCTTT. It is translated as CSVVEGFTEAFF.